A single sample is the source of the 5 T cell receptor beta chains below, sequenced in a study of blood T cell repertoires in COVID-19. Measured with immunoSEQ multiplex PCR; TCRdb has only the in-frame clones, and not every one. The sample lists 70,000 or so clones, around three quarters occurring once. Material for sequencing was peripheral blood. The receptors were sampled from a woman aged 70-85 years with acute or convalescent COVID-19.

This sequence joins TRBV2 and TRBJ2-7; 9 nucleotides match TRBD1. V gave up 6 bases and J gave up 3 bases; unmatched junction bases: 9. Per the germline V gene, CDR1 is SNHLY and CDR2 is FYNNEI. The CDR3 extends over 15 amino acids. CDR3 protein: CASRGQGTGGYEQYF. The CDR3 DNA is TGTGCCAGCAGAGGACAGGGGACCGGGGGCTACGAGCAGTACTTC.

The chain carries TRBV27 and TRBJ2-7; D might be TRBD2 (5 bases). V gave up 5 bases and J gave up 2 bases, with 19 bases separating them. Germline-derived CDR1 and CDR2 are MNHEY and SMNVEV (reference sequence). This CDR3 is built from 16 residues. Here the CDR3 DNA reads TGTGCCAGCAGTGCCTCCTTAGAGCGGCGGGCCTACGAGCAGTACTTC. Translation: CASSASLERRAYEQYF.

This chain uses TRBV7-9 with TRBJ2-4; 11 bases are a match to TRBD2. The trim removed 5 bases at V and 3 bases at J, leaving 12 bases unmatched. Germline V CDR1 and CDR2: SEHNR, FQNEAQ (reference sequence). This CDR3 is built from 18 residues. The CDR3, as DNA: TGTGCCAGCAGCCTAGGTAGCGGGGGGGCCTCAGGCAAAAACATTCAGTACTTC. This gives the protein CASSLGSGGASGKNIQYF.

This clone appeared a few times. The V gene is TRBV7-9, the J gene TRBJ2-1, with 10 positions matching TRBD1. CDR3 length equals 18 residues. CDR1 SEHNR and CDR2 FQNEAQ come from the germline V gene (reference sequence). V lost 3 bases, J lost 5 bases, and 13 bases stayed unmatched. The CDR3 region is CASSFSTLRQGAHNEQFF. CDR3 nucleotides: TGTGCCAGCAGCTTTTCAACCCTTCGACAGGGGGCACACAATGAGCAGTTCTTC.

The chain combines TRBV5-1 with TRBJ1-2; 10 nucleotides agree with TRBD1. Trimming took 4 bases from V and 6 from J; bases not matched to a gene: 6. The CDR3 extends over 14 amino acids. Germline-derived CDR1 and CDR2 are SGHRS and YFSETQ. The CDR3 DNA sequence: TGCGCCAGCAGCAGGGGACAGGGGTTTAATGGCTACACCTTC. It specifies CASSRGQGFNGYTF.